The present entry profiles one TCR beta chain with its context. Its target is unknown. The sample comes from a study of shared clonotypes between healthy human individuals. Free of recent acute infections or vaccinations, the donors were healthy HIV-negative adults. Assay: immunoSEQ multiplex PCR; the TCRdb copy retains only in-frame clones and omits some. Of roughly 2.2 million clones in the sample, 80% to 95% were seen once. General study results and limits: Generation probabilities of non-shared clonotypes were lower (relative to those shared by all four donors).

This clonotype was obtained from a man between 18 and 29 years old in good health. Some clones in this sample may be carry-over from other donors' samples. Material for sequencing was naive CD4+ T cells from PBMCs. The subset here: CD45RA+ positively selected.

CDR3 nucleotides: TGTGCCAGCAGCTTAAATCCCGTAAGCGCAGATACGCAGTATTTT. Protein: CASSLNPVSADTQYF. The chain is built from TRBV7-9 and TRBJ2-3; D is unresolved. With 2 bases removed from V and 4 bases from J, the gap between germline ends came to 13 bases. Looked up from germline, CDR1 is SEHNR and CDR2 is FQNEAQ (reference sequence). The CDR3 is 15 amino acids.